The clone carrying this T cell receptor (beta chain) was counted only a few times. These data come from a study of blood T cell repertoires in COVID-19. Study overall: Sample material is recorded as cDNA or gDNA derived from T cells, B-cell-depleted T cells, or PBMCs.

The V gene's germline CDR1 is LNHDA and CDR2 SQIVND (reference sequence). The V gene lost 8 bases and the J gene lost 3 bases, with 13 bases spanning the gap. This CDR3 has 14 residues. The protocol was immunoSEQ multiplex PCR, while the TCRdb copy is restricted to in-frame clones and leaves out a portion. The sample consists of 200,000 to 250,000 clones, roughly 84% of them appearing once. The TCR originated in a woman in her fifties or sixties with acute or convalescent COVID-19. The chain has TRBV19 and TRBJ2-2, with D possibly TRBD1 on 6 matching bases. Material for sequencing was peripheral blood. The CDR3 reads CASSQGGYTGELFF. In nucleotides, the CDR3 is TGTGCCAGTTCACAGGGTGGATACACCGGGGAGCTGTTTTTT.